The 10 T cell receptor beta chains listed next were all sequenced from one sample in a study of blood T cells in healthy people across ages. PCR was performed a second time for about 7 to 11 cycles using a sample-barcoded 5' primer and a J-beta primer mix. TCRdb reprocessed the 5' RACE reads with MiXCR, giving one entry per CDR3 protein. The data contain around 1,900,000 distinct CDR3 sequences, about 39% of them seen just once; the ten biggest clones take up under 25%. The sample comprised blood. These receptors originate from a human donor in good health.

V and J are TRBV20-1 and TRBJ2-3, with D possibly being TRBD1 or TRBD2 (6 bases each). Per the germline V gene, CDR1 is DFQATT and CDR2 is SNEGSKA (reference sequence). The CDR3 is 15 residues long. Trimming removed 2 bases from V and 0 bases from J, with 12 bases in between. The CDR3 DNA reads TGCAGTGCTAGATCTGGGGGGCTAAGCACAGATACGCAGTATTTT. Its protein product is CSARSGGLSTDTQYF.

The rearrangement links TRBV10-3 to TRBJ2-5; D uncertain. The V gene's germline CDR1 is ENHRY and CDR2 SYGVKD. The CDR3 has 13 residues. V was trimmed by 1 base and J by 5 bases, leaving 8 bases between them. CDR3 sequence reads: CAISELALETQYF. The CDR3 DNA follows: TGTGCCATCAGTGAGTTAGCCTTGGAGACCCAGTACTTC.

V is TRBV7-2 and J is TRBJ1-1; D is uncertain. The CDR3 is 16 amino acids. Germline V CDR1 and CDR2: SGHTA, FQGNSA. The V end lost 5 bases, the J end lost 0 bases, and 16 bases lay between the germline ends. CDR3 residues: CASSLALGYLNTEAFF. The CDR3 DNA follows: TGTGCCAGCAGCCTCGCGCTCGGATACTTGAACACTGAAGCTTTCTTT.

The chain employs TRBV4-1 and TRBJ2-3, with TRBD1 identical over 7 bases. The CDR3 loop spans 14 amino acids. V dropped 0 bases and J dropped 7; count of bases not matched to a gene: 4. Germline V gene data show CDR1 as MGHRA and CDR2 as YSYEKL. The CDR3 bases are TGCGCCAGCAGCCAAGATGACAGGGCCTATACGCAGTATTTT. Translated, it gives CASSQDDRAYTQYF.

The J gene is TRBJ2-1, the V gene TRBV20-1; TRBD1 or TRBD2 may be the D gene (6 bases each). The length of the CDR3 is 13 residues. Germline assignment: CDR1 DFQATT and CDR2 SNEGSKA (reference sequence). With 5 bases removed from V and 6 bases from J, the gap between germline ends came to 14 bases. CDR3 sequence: CSAPKGGINEQFF. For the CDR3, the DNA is TGCAGTGCTCCCAAGGGGGGAATCAATGAGCAGTTCTTC.

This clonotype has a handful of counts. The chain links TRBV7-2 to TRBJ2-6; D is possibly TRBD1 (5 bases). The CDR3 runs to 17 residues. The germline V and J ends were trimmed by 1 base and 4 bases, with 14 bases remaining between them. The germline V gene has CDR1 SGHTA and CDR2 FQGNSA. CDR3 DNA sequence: TGTGCCAGCAGCTTAGTGGGGCAGGGTTCGGGGGCCAACGTCCTGACTTTC. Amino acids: CASSLVGQGSGANVLTF. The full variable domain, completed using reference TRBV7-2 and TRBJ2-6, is GAGVSQSPSNKVTEKGKDVELRCDPISGHTALYWYRQSLGQGLEFLIYFQGNSAPDKSGLPSDRFSAERTGGSVSTLTIQRTQQEDSAVYLCASSLVGQGSGANVLTFGAGSRLTVL.

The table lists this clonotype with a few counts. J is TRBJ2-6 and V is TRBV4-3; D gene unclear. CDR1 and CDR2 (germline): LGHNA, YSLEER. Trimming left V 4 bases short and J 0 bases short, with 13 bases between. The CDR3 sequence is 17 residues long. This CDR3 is CASSPALFHSGANVLTF. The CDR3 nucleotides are TGCGCCAGCAGCCCTGCCCTCTTTCACTCTGGGGCCAACGTCCTGACTTTC.

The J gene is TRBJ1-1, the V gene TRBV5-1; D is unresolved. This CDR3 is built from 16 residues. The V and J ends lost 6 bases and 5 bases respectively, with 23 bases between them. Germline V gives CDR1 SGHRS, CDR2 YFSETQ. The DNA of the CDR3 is TGCGCCAGCACCTTCCTCGGGGTGAACGTGCCGACTGAAGCTTTCTTT. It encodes CASTFLGVNVPTEAFF.

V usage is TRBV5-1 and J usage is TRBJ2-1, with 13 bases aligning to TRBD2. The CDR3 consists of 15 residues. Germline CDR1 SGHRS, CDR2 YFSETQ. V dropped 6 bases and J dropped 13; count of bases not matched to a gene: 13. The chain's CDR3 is CASNPGLAGMGGQFF. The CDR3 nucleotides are TGCGCCAGCAACCCGGGACTAGCGGGGATGGGTGGACAGTTCTTC.

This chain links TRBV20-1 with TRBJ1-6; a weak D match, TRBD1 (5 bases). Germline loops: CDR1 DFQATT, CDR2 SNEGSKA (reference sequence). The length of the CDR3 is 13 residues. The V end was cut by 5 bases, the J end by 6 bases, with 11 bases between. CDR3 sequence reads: CSAFDSGNSPLHF. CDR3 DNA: TGCAGTGCTTTTGACAGCGGTAATTCACCCCTCCACTTT.